Sequencing of this T cell receptor beta chain was carried out in a study of vaccination effects on CD4 cells after COVID-19. Background on the study: Prior to sequencing, the ViraFEST assay stimulated PBMC with viral peptide pools, which expanded the antigen-specific CD4+ T cells.

TCRdb's table, derived via immunoSEQ multiplex PCR, lists solely in-frame clones and lacks some. The sample includes tens of thousands of clones, 50% to 80% seen only once; the top ten take over 4.5%. Isolating CD4+ T cells followed 9 to 11 days of culture. Replacing half the medium with IL-2 medium was done on days 3 and 7. In regard to this clone: The antigen remains unidentified.

The CDR3 covers 17 residues. V dropped 0 bases and J dropped 4 bases, with 16 bases sitting between them. Per germline, CDR1 MNHEY and CDR2 SVGEGT. The V gene is TRBV6-2 or TRBV6-3, the J gene TRBJ2-1, with D possibly called TRBD1 or TRBD2 (5 bases each). This sequence originates from a human donor who received a COVID-19 vaccine. Sequenced material: CD4+ T cells from PBMCs cultured without peptide, taken before COVID-19 vaccination. The CDR3 loop is CASSYSPRGGRYNEQFF. CDR3 bases: TGTGCCAGCAGTTACTCCCCCCGGGGCGGGCGATACAATGAGCAGTTCTTC.